The 13 T cell receptor beta chains below come from one sample, sequenced in a study of blood T cell repertoires in COVID-19. TCRdb keeps only in-frame clones here, not all; method: immunoSEQ multiplex PCR. The sample records about 400,000 clones, around 88% being singletons. Sequenced sample: peripheral blood. The receptors originated from a woman between 25 and 40 years old with acute or convalescent COVID-19.

The gene calls are TRBV6-1 and TRBJ1-4; 8 positions match TRBD1. V was clipped by 3 bases and J by 6 bases; unmatched bases: 6. The CDR3 is 15 amino acids. Germline V CDR1 and CDR2: MNHNS, SASEGT. CDR3 DNA sequence: TGTGCCAGCAGTGATACCCTGGACAGGGATGAAAAACTGTTTTTT. It codes for CASSDTLDRDEKLFF.

This chain joins TRBV4-1 and TRBJ2-7, with TRBD2 matching over 7 bases. The V segment lost 0 bases and the J segment 6 bases; nucleotides outside the gene matches: 2. The germline gives CDR1 MGHRA, CDR2 YSYEKL. There are 13 residues in the CDR3. CDR3 in amino acids: CASSQEAGSEQYF. The CDR3 DNA reads as TGCGCCAGCAGCCAAGAAGCGGGAAGCGAGCAGTACTTC.

V is TRBV6-5 and J is TRBJ1-2; possibly TRBD1 for D (5 bases). CDR3 length equals 16 residues. CDR1 is MNHEY and CDR2 is SVGAGI in the germline V gene. The V end was cut by 0 bases, the J end by 8 bases, with 19 bases between. This chain's CDR3 is CASSYSYGAGGGGYTF. The CDR3 coding sequence is TGTGCCAGCAGTTACTCGTACGGGGCGGGAGGAGGAGGCTACACCTTC.

The V call is TRBV3-1 (or the pseudogene TRBV3-2), the J call TRBJ2-1; 9 bases fit TRBD2. Germline V gene lookup returns CDR1 LGHDT and CDR2 YNNKEL (reference sequence). V shed 2 bases, J shed 6 bases, and the junction held 5 bases outside the gene matches. The CDR3 is 15 amino acids. For the CDR3, the DNA is TGTGCCAGCAGCCAATGGGCTAGCGGGGCCAATGAGCAGTTCTTC. Residues: CASSQWASGANEQFF.

The gene calls are TRBV7-9 and TRBJ1-4, with D perhaps TRBD1 (5 bases). Trimming removed 2 bases at V and 8 bases at J, with 15 bases between. The CDR3 contains 15 residues. Germline V lookup: CDR1 SEHNR, CDR2 FQNEAQ (reference sequence). CDR3 DNA sequence: TGTGCCAGCAGCTTATCCTCAGGGCCTGAGGAAAAACTGTTTTTT. Residues: CASSLSSGPEEKLFF.

This clone has more than one count but fewer than ten. The chain employs TRBV5-4 and TRBJ2-7, with TRBD1 matching over 11 bases. This CDR3 region has 14 residues. V gave up 4 bases and J gave up 6 bases; unmatched junction bases: 6. Looked up from germline, CDR1 is SGHNT and CDR2 is YYREEE (reference sequence). As DNA, the CDR3 is TGTGCCAGCAGCCCACGGACAGGGGGCGGCGAGCAGTACTTC. Its translation is CASSPRTGGGEQYF.

The chain has TRBV11-2 and TRBJ1-6; 10 bases are shared with TRBD1. Germline CDR1 is SGHAT and CDR2 is FQNNGV. CDR3 size: 14 residues. The junction had 3 bases not matched to a gene; V was cut back by 5 bases and J by 8 bases. Written as DNA, the CDR3 is TGTGCCAGCAGCCGGACAGGGGGAGATTCACCCCTCCACTTT. Translation: CASSRTGGDSPLHF.

The CDR3 DNA follows: TGTGCCAGCAGTCCGTGGCGGAATCAGCCCCAGCATTTT. This translates into CASSPWRNQPQHF. The rearrangement links TRBV12-3 or TRBV12-4 to TRBJ1-5; D remains ambiguous. This CDR3 comprises 13 residues. V gave up 5 bases and J gave up 4 bases, with 9 bases separating them.

The rearrangement joins TRBV6-6 to TRBJ2-7; TRBD2 matches 8 bases. This CDR3 has 16 amino acids. In germline, CDR1 is MNHNY, CDR2 SVGAGI (reference sequence). The J segment lost 0 bases and the V segment lost 5 bases, leaving 9 bases of the junction unmatched. The CDR3 DNA sequence: TGTGCCAGCAGTCGAATGGCGGGGGGTGCCTCCTACGAGCAGTACTTC. This sequence encodes CASSRMAGGASYEQYF.

The V gene is TRBV19, the J gene TRBJ1-6, with 8 nucleotides matching TRBD1. V lost 3 bases to trimming and J lost 8 bases; unmatched junction nucleotides: 3. CDR3 length: 14 residues. The V gene's germline CDR1 is LNHDA and CDR2 SQIVND (reference sequence). CDR3: CASSIRGQDSPLHF. CDR3 in DNA: TGTGCCAGTAGTATTAGGGGACAGGATTCACCCCTCCACTTT.

The V call is TRBV6-5, the J call TRBJ1-2; the match to TRBD1 covers 9 bases. J was trimmed by 6 bases and V by 3 bases; bases with no gene match: 11. The germline V gene has CDR1 MNHEY and CDR2 SVGAGI. This CDR3 spans 16 amino acids. This CDR3 is CASSYGTGRGDDGYTF. CDR3 bases: TGTGCCAGCAGTTATGGGACAGGGCGGGGGGATGATGGCTACACCTTC.

This clone was observed a single time. At the DNA level, this CDR3 is encoded by other sequences in the same sample as well. CDR3 sequence: CAWSEGGNQPQHF. As DNA, the CDR3 is TGTGCCTGGAGTGAAGGGGGCAATCAGCCCCAGCATTTT. The chain employs TRBV30 and TRBJ1-5, with D possibly matching TRBD1 (5 bases). V shed 1 base and J shed 2 bases, with 6 bases lying between them. The CDR3 runs 13 residues. In germline, CDR1 is GTSNPN, CDR2 SVGIG (reference sequence). Supplemented by reference TRBV30 and TRBJ1-5, the full variable domain reads SQTIHQWPATLVQPVGSPLSLECTVEGTSNPNLYWYRQAAGRGLQLLFYSVGIGQISSEVPQNLSASRPQDRQFILSSKKLLLSDSGFYLCAWSEGGNQPQHFGDGTRLSIL.

V is TRBV2 and J is TRBJ1-5; D is ambiguous. From germline, CDR1 is SNHLY and CDR2 FYNNEI. The CDR3 is 13 amino acids. The V gene lost 4 bases and the J gene lost 5 bases, with 9 bases spanning the gap. In DNA, the CDR3 is TGTGCCAGCAGTGGGATGGGCGATCAGCCCCAGCATTTT. As protein: CASSGMGDQPQHF. Looking up the rest from reference TRBV2 and TRBJ1-5 gives the full variable domain: EPEVTQTPSHQVTQMGQEVILRCVPISNHLYFYWYRQILGQKVEFLVSFYNNEISEKSEIFDDQFSVERPDGSNFTLKIRSTKLEDSAMYFCASSGMGDQPQHFGDGTRLSIL.